Presented here are 5 T cell receptor beta chains from one specimen sequenced in a study of blood T cell repertoires in COVID-19. Sequenced by immunoSEQ multiplex PCR; TCRdb stores in-frame clones only, minus some. The table has some 220,000 clones, around nine tenths seen once. The sample comprised peripheral blood. The receptors derive from a woman aged 18 to 35 who had recovered from COVID-19.

The chain carries TRBV6-2 or TRBV6-3 and TRBJ2-1, with 10 bases matching TRBD2. The V gene end was trimmed by 4 bases and the J gene end by 6 bases; junction bases not matched to a gene: 6. The CDR3 is 15 amino acids. Germline loops: CDR1 MNHEY, CDR2 SVGEGT. The CDR3 DNA sequence: TGTGCCAGCAGTTTCGGACTAGCGGCGACCAATGAGCAGTTCTTC. It encodes CASSFGLAATNEQFF.

The rearrangement joins TRBV19 to TRBJ2-6, with 12 nucleotides matching TRBD2. Germline V gives CDR1 LNHDA, CDR2 SQIVND (reference sequence). V was clipped by 10 bases and J by 4 bases; unmatched bases: 8. This CDR3 contains 16 residues. In DNA, the CDR3 is TGTGCCACCGAACTAGCGGGAGGACTCGGGGCCAACGTCCTGACTTTC. Its translation: CATELAGGLGANVLTF.

This clone was detected ten times or more. The V and J genes are TRBV25-1 and TRBJ1-2; possibly TRBD1 for D (6 bases). Germline-derived CDR1 and CDR2 are MGHDK and SYGVNS. The germline V and J ends were trimmed by 4 bases and 7 bases, with 13 bases remaining between them. This CDR3 has 13 residues. DNA for the CDR3: TGTGCCAGCAGTGGCCAGGGGATGGCTGGCTACACCTTC. This translates into CASSGQGMAGYTF.

The V and J genes are TRBV4-1 and TRBJ2-5; weak D call: TRBD1 (6 bases). CDR1 is MGHRA and CDR2 is YSYEKL in the germline V gene. The ends were cut back, 4 bases at V and 3 bases at J, with 15 bases in the middle. This CDR3 is built from 15 residues. CDR3 loop: CASSPSPGQKETQYF. CDR3 DNA sequence: TGCGCCAGCAGCCCGTCTCCGGGACAAAAAGAGACCCAGTACTTC.

The rearrangement uses TRBV29-1 and TRBJ1-3, with TRBD1 matching 7 bases. This CDR3 comprises 15 residues. CDR1 is SQVTM and CDR2 is ANQGSEA in the germline V gene. The V segment lost 4 bases and the J segment 4 bases; nucleotides outside the gene matches: 10. The CDR3 bases are TGCAGCGTTGGGGGTCACAGGGGCAACGGAAACACCATATATTTT. Its protein is CSVGGHRGNGNTIYF.